These 6 T cell receptor beta chains originate from one sample sequenced in a study of beta chain features in type 1 diabetes. Isolated RNA was reverse transcribed in full, so expressed TCRB transcripts were sequenced. The protocol was immunoSEQ multiplex PCR, while the TCRdb copy is restricted to in-frame clones and leaves out a portion. The sample holds fewer than 350,000 clones, roughly 21% seen once. The specimen was naive CD4+ T cells from blood. The receptors were sampled from a woman aged 18-30 years in good health.

This chain connects TRBV29-1 to TRBJ2-1; 13 bases are shared with TRBD2. Trimming at V came to 7 bases and at J to 15 bases, leaving 12 bases not matched to a gene. CDR3 length: 13 amino acids. The V gene's germline CDR1 is SQVTM and CDR2 ANQGSEA. The CDR3 nucleotides are TGCAGCGGCGGGGGACTAGCGGGACAGGTTGTGTTCTTC. It specifies CSGGGLAGQVVFF.

The chain joins TRBV5-1 to TRBJ2-7; 8 bases fit TRBD1. CDR1 SGHRS and CDR2 YFSETQ come from the germline V gene. The junction had 9 bases not matched to a gene; V was cut back by 4 bases and J by 6 bases. This CDR3 contains 14 residues. The CDR3 DNA reads TGCGCCAGCAGCATTCAGGGGGCGTCGGGCGAGCAGTACTTC. Amino acids: CASSIQGASGEQYF.

This clone occurred a few times. The chain couples TRBV5-1 to TRBJ2-7, with 10 bases aligning to TRBD2. V was clipped by 5 bases and J by 5 bases; unmatched bases: 7. The CDR3 is 14 residues long. Germline V lookup: CDR1 SGHRS, CDR2 YFSETQ. CDR3 in amino acids: CASRSLAGLHEQYF. The DNA for the CDR3 is TGCGCCAGCAGATCACTAGCGGGGTTGCACGAGCAGTACTTC.

J is TRBJ1-4 and V is TRBV2, with 7 nucleotides matching TRBD1. This CDR3 is built from 13 residues. V shed 5 bases and J 6 bases; nucleotides not matched to a gene: 3. The germline gives CDR1 SNHLY, CDR2 FYNNEI. The CDR3 sequence: CASSPGQDEKLFF. In DNA, the CDR3 is TGTGCCAGCAGTCCTGGACAGGATGAAAAACTGTTTTTT.

CDR3 bases: TGTGCCAGCAGCCGTAGCTCCTACAATGAGCAGTTCTTC. It yields the protein CASSRSSYNEQFF. The chain links TRBV11-2 to TRBJ2-1; D not certain. CDR3 length equals 13 residues. V was cut by 5 bases and J by 0 bases, with 5 bases left in between. CDR1 is SGHAT and CDR2 is FQNNGV in the germline V gene.

This clone was counted a few times. The chain uses TRBV29-1 and TRBJ1-2; TRBD1 aligns across 9 bases. There are 13 residues in the CDR3. V lost 6 bases and J lost 2; bases outside the gene matches: 4. Germline loops: CDR1 SQVTM, CDR2 ANQGSEA. This CDR3 reads CSVPGQGNYGYTF. The CDR3 DNA reads as TGCAGCGTACCGGGACAGGGCAACTATGGCTACACCTTC.